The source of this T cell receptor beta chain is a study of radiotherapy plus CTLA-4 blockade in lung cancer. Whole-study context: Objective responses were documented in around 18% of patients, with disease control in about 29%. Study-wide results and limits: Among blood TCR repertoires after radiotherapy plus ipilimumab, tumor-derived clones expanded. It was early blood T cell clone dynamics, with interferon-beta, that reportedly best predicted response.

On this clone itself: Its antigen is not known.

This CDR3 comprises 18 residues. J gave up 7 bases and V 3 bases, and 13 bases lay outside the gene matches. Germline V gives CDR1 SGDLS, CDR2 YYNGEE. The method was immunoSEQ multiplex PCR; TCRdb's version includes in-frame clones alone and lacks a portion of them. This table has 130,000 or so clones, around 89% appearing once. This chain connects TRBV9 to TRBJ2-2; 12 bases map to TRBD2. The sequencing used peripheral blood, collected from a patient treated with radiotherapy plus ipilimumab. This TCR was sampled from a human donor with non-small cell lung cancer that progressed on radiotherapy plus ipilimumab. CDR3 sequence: CASSGSTSGRFHGGELFF. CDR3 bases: TGTGCCAGCAGCGGGAGCACTAGCGGGAGGTTTCATGGCGGGGAGCTGTTTTTT.